This T cell receptor (beta chain) was identified during a study of regulatory T cells in long-lasting Graves disease. General study results and limits: Few sampled subjects may have lowered accuracy.

This sample's time point: newly diagnosed GD, antithyroid drugs for less than 3 months. Researchers made the TCR library from RNA that was extracted from PBMCs. V trimming: 2 bases; J trimming: 9 bases; junction bases outside the gene matches: 13. The CDR3 extends over 16 amino acids. Looked up from germline, CDR1 is SGHKS and CDR2 is YYEKEE (reference sequence). Sequencing libraries for TCR beta were prepared with iRepertoire HTBI primers and Arm-PCR of CDR3 regions. MiXCR was run by TCRdb on the multiplex PCR reads, yielding one entry per CDR3 protein. The table lists approximately 400,000 distinct CDR3 sequences, 15% to 18% of them singletons, with 20% to 25% in the top ten. A word on this clonotype: The antigen is unknown.

The chain employs TRBV5-5 and TRBJ2-1; 8 bases are shared with TRBD2. This material consisted of peripheral blood mononuclear cells (PBMCs), taken at new diagnosis, from a patient treated with antithyroid drugs. The TCR sequence derives from a female donor with Graves disease. The CDR3 protein is CASSFGFRRGEGEQFF. As DNA, the CDR3 is TGTGCCAGCAGCTTTGGGTTTAGGCGGGGGGAGGGTGAGCAGTTCTTC.